A selection of T cell receptor beta chains follows, all from one sample in a study of blood T cell repertoires in COVID-19. Using immunoSEQ multiplex PCR, the repertoire was profiled, and TCRdb retains in-frame clones only, with some absent. The sample carries a few hundred thousand clones, 70% to 90% recorded once. Sequencing was done on a sample of PBMCs or T cells enriched from blood (not recorded which). The receptors were sampled from a woman younger than 30 who had been exposed to COVID-19. Both conserved end residues are part of each CDR3. Each record gives: CDR3 DNA, CDR3 protein, V gene, clone size, D gene, J gene. The D gene is left open where the match is weak. The size field is filled for only some rows; it gives once, few, many or a size class.

DNA: TGTGCCAGCAGCTCACAGCAGAGCTCCTACAATGAGCAGTTCTTC
CDR3: CASSSQQSSYNEQFF
V: TRBV7-9
size: -
D: -
J: TRBJ2-1

DNA: TGTGCCAGCACCCCCAAGTCCCCAGGCGACGAGCAGTACTTC
CDR3: CASTPKSPGDEQYF
V: TRBV6-5
size: -
D: -
J: TRBJ2-7

DNA: TGTGCCAGCAGAAAAGGAGAGGTTCTAGCTAACTATGGCTACACCTTC
CDR3: CASRKGEVLANYGYTF
V: TRBV7-9
size: -
D: -
J: TRBJ1-2

DNA: TGCGCCAGCAGCTGGGACAGACCCAATAATTCACCCCTCCACTTT
CDR3: CASSWDRPNNSPLHF
V: TRBV5-1
size: -
D: TRBD1
J: TRBJ1-6

DNA: TGTGCCAGCTCGGGACAGGCGAGCTCCTACGAGCAGTACTTC
CDR3: CASSGQASSYEQYF
V: TRBV13
size: few
D: TRBD1
J: TRBJ2-7

DNA: TGTGCCAGCAGTTTAAGGACAGTTACCTACGAGCAGTACTTC
CDR3: CASSLRTVTYEQYF
V: TRBV28
size: -
D: -
J: TRBJ2-7

DNA: TGTGCCAGCAGCTTACAGGCGGGCCAGATGGGAAACATTCAGTACTTC
CDR3: CASSLQAGQMGNIQYF
V: TRBV7-9
size: -
D: -
J: TRBJ2-4

DNA: TGTGCCAGCAGTTTTACAGGGTTTTCACCCCTCCACTTT
CDR3: CASSFTGFSPLHF
V: TRBV28
size: -
D: -
J: TRBJ1-6

DNA: TGCGCCAGCAGCCAAGCCGGGACAGGTCACTACGAGCAGTACTTC
CDR3: CASSQAGTGHYEQYF
V: TRBV4-3
size: -
D: TRBD1
J: TRBJ2-7

DNA: TGTGCCAGCAGCTTAGCGGGGGGGCACTACAATGAGCAGTTCTTC
CDR3: CASSLAGGHYNEQFF
V: TRBV28
size: -
D: TRBD2
J: TRBJ2-1

DNA: TGTGCCAGCAGCTTAGATTACGGGACTGAAGCTTTCTTT
CDR3: CASSLDYGTEAFF
V: TRBV7-2
size: few
D: -
J: TRBJ1-1

DNA: TGTGCCAGCAGCGGTAGACTAGCGGGAGACACCGGGGAGCTGTTTTTT
CDR3: CASSGRLAGDTGELFF
V: TRBV11-3
size: few
D: TRBD2
J: TRBJ2-2

DNA: TGTGCCAGCAGTGATGGGACAACCTCGAACACTGAAGCTTTCTTT
CDR3: CASSDGTTSNTEAFF
V: TRBV6-1
size: -
D: -
J: TRBJ1-1

DNA: TGTGCCAGCTCGGCGGACAGGGGGCTCATCTTT
CDR3: CASSADRGLIF
V: TRBV6-4
size: -
D: TRBD1
J: TRBJ1-1

DNA: TGTGCCACCAGAGAAATACTCCGGGACAGGAGTAGCAATCAGCCCCAGCATTTT
CDR3: CATREILRDRSSNQPQHF
V: TRBV24-1
size: -
D: TRBD1
J: TRBJ1-5

DNA: TGTGCCAGCAGTGCCAGGGTTACTGCTAACTATGGCTACACCTTC
CDR3: CASSARVTANYGYTF
V: TRBV28
size: -
D: -
J: TRBJ1-2

DNA: TGTGCCCCCGGTAGCCCCCAAGCTTTCTTT
CDR3: CAPGSPQAFF
V: TRBV5-8
size: -
D: -
J: TRBJ1-1